This T cell receptor (beta chain) emerged from a study of cytomegalovirus exposure and HLA in healthy donors. Overall study results and limits: After further analysis at a later stage, 17,000 or so TCR beta sequences were associated with HLA alleles at 0.05 false discovery rate. Judged likely to be a sequencing artifact was a cluster of highly shared sequence variants.

With regard to this clone: Its antigen remains unknown.

PCR employed 60 Vbeta and 13 Jbeta primers. Generated by immunoSEQ multiplex PCR, the TCRdb table keeps only in-frame clones and is missing some. Of 80,000 or so clones detected, around 70% appear once; the ten largest clones hold more than 20%. CDR3 length: 15 amino acids. V shed 7 bases, J shed 9 bases, and the junction held 12 bases outside the gene matches. Per the germline V gene, CDR1 is SQVTM and CDR2 is ANQGSEA. The sample comprised PBMCs. This sequence was found in a man aged 30-40 years in good health and CMV-seropositive. The J gene is TRBJ2-1, the V gene TRBV29-1; 13 positions agree with TRBD2. The CDR3, as DNA: TGCAGCGCCATCCGTGGGACTAGCGGGGTAGGTGAGCAGTTCTTC. Translation gives CSAIRGTSGVGEQFF.